The clone carrying this T cell receptor (beta chain) was seen repeatedly, ten times or more. What it binds is not known. This sample stems from a study of regulatory T cells in long-lasting Graves disease. Whole-study results and caveats: Owing to a sample size that was small, accuracy may have been reduced.

Described time point: newly diagnosed GD, antithyroid drugs for less than 3 months. PBMC-extracted RNA yielded the TCR library. Patients were enrolled at an endocrinology department in Xi'an, China. Construction of TCR beta libraries relied on iRepertoire HTBI primers and on Arm-PCR targeting CDR3 regions. Via MiXCR, TCRdb re-called the multiplex PCR reads, giving one row per CDR3 protein. The data show a few hundred thousand distinct CDR3 sequences, approximately 15% seen once. The V gene's germline CDR1 is SGHVS and CDR2 FQNEAQ. This CDR3 has 15 amino acids. Trimming left V 0 bases short and J 8 bases short, with 11 bases between. These records were also assigned to another study, of T cells in Graves' hyperthyroidism and ophthalmopathy. This second study notes: Patients were excluded for uncontrolled infection, other autoimmune disease, pregnancy or lactation. Clinical symptoms, serum thyroxine and TRAb, thyroid ultrasound and orbital computed tomography together formed the diagnostic basis.

This clonotype was sampled from a woman in her fifties or sixties with Graves disease. This sample comprised peripheral blood mononuclear cells (PBMCs), obtained at new diagnosis, from a patient treated with antithyroid drugs. The rearrangement uses TRBV7-8 and TRBJ1-6; maybe TRBD1 (5 bases). Here the CDR3 reads CASSLAGTKDSPLHF. CDR3 coding DNA: TGTGCCAGCAGCTTAGCGGGGACTAAGGATTCACCCCTCCACTTT.